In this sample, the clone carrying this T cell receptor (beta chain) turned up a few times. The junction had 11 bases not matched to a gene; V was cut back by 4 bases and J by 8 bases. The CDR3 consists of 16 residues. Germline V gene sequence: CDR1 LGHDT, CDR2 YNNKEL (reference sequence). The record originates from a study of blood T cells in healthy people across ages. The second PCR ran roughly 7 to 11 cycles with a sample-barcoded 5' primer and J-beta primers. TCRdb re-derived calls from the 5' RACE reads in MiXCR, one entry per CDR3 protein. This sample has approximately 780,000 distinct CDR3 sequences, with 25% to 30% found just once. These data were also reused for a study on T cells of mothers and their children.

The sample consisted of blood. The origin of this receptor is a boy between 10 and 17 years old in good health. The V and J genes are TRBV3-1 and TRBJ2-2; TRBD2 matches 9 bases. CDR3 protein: CASSPASGGQEGELFF. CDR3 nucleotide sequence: TGTGCCAGCAGCCCTGCCAGCGGGGGGCAAGAGGGGGAGCTGTTTTTT.